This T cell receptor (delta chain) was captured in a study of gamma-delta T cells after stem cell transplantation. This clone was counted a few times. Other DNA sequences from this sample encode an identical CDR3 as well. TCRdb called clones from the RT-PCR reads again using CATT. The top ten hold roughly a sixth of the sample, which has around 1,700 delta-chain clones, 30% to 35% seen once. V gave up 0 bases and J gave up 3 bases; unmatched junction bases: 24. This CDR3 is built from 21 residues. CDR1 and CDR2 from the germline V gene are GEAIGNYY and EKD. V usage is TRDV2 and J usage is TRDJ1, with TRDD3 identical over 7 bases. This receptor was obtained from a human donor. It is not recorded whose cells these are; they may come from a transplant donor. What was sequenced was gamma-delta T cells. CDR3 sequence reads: CACDTVSTGDPLRLRSDKLIF. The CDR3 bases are TGTGCCTGTGACACCGTGTCTACTGGGGACCCACTCCGCCTGCGGTCCGATAAACTCATCTTT.